Given below is one TCR beta chain in context. These data are taken from a study of ipilimumab plus nivolumab after autologous stem cell transplantation. Assay used: immunoSEQ multiplex PCR; TCRdb lists only in-frame clones, some missing. The sample lists 15,000 to 20,000 clones, 80% occurring once. The CDR3 contains 16 residues. Trimming removed 0 bases at V and 1 base at J, with 9 bases between. Germline CDR1 reads SNHLY; CDR2 reads FYNNEI. Source: PBMCs, taken in a trial of ipilimumab plus nivolumab as post-transplant consolidation. This clonotype was obtained from a male donor with diffuse large B-cell lymphoma. The chain is built from TRBV2 and TRBJ2-2, with D possibly matching TRBD1 (6 bases). Written as DNA, the CDR3 is TGTGCCAGCAGTGAAGCGGTCAGGGGGAACACCGGGGAGCTGTTTTTT. It codes for CASSEAVRGNTGELFF.